Listed below are T cell receptor beta chains from one sample, sequenced in a study of response to subunit inactivated influenza vaccine. TCRdb passed the RT-PCR reads through MiXCR, listing each CDR3 protein once. The table records roughly 620,000 distinct CDR3 sequences, roughly 12% of them present only once. These same records also appear under a second study, on T cells expressing NK-cell markers.

Sequences were derived from PBMCs from blood, sampled on the day of vaccination. These receptors came from a man between 45 and 60 years old who received an inactivated influenza vaccine. Each CDR3 is given with its conserved first and last residue. The order of the fields is V gene, clone size, J gene, D gene, CDR3 protein, CDR3 DNA. The D gene is left open where the match is weak. Expanded clones get a size class; other rows say once, few or many, or leave the size out.

v_call: TRBV20-1
clone_size: NA
j_call: TRBJ1-4
d_call: NA
cdr3_aa: CSAIGRVNEKLFF
cdr3_nt: TGCAGTGCTATTGGCAGGGTTAATGAAAAACTGTTTTTT

v_call: TRBV12-3/TRBV12-4
clone_size: many
j_call: TRBJ2-2
d_call: NA
cdr3_aa: CANGGNTGELFF
cdr3_nt: TGTGCCAACGGGGGGAACACCGGGGAGCTGTTTTTT

v_call: TRBV7-7
clone_size: few
j_call: TRBJ2-7
d_call: TRBD2
cdr3_aa: CASRELADLSYEQYF
cdr3_nt: TGTGCCAGCAGAGAGCTAGCGGACCTCTCCTACGAGCAGTACTTC

v_call: TRBV4-2
clone_size: few
j_call: TRBJ2-7
d_call: NA
cdr3_aa: CASSPDKTRGEQYF
cdr3_nt: TGTGCCAGCAGCCCGGACAAAACGAGAGGGGAGCAGTACTTC

v_call: TRBV10-3
clone_size: few
j_call: TRBJ2-2
d_call: TRBD1
cdr3_aa: CAISGDSSLSRTGELFF
cdr3_nt: TGTGCCATCAGTGGGGACAGTAGTTTGAGTCGCACCGGGGAGCTGTTTTTT

v_call: TRBV28
clone_size: few
j_call: TRBJ2-2
d_call: NA
cdr3_aa: CASSFPSGGELFF
cdr3_nt: TGTGCCAGCAGTTTCCCCTCGGGCGGGGAGCTGTTTTTT

v_call: TRBV5-1
clone_size: NA
j_call: TRBJ2-3
d_call: NA
cdr3_aa: CASSLVLGSAQYF
cdr3_nt: TGCGCCAGCAGCTTGGTTCTGGGCAGCGCGCAGTATTTT

v_call: TRBV28
clone_size: few
j_call: TRBJ2-6
d_call: NA
cdr3_aa: CASSDQGSGANVLTF
cdr3_nt: TGTGCCAGCAGTGACCAGGGGTCTGGGGCCAACGTCCTGACTTTC

v_call: TRBV29-1
clone_size: NA
j_call: TRBJ2-3
d_call: TRBD1
cdr3_aa: CSVRTGSTTDTQYF
cdr3_nt: TGCAGCGTTCGGACAGGGTCGACCACAGATACGCAGTATTTT

v_call: TRBV7-9
clone_size: NA
j_call: TRBJ1-3
d_call: NA
cdr3_aa: CASSPRQHLPGNTIYF
cdr3_nt: TGTGCCAGCAGCCCGAGACAGCACTTACCTGGAAACACCATATATTTT

v_call: TRBV11-2
clone_size: many
j_call: TRBJ2-1
d_call: TRBD1
cdr3_aa: CASRVDRGVLNEQFF
cdr3_nt: TGTGCCAGCAGAGTTGACAGGGGGGTTTTGAATGAGCAGTTCTTC

v_call: TRBV20-1
clone_size: many
j_call: TRBJ2-7
d_call: TRBD2
cdr3_aa: CSARTPAGGFSYEQYF
cdr3_nt: TGCAGTGCTAGAACGCCAGCGGGAGGTTTCTCCTACGAGCAGTACTTC

v_call: TRBV10-3
clone_size: NA
j_call: TRBJ2-2
d_call: NA
cdr3_aa: CAISESPTGTGELFF
cdr3_nt: TGTGCCATCAGTGAGTCGCCCACAGGGACCGGGGAGCTGTTTTTT

v_call: TRBV11-2
clone_size: many
j_call: TRBJ2-7
d_call: NA
cdr3_aa: CASSPAYEQYF
cdr3_nt: TGTGCCAGCAGCCCAGCCTACGAGCAGTACTTC

v_call: TRBV7-9
clone_size: few
j_call: TRBJ2-2
d_call: TRBD1
cdr3_aa: CASGGQGNTGELFF
cdr3_nt: TGTGCCAGCGGGGGACAGGGGAACACCGGGGAGCTGTTTTTT

v_call: TRBV25-1
clone_size: many
j_call: TRBJ1-5
d_call: NA
cdr3_aa: CASSTAGQPQHF
cdr3_nt: TGTGCCAGCAGCACGGCAGGTCAGCCCCAGCATTTT

v_call: TRBV4-3
clone_size: NA
j_call: TRBJ2-3
d_call: NA
cdr3_aa: CASSQGQVLSTDTQYF
cdr3_nt: TGCGCCAGCAGCCAAGGACAGGTACTGAGCACAGATACGCAGTATTTT

v_call: TRBV19
clone_size: once
j_call: TRBJ2-2
d_call: NA
cdr3_aa: CASRMGHQSPGELFF
cdr3_nt: TGTGCCAGTAGGATGGGACACCAAAGCCCCGGGGAGCTGTTTTTT

v_call: TRBV12-3/TRBV12-4
clone_size: few
j_call: TRBJ2-1
d_call: NA
cdr3_aa: CASSLSLGEQFF
cdr3_nt: TGTGCCAGCAGTTTAAGTCTAGGGGAGCAGTTCTTC

v_call: TRBV4-3
clone_size: NA
j_call: TRBJ2-2
d_call: TRBD2
cdr3_aa: CASSQDFAGGNTGELFF
cdr3_nt: TGCGCCAGCAGCCAAGATTTTGCGGGGGGGAACACCGGGGAGCTGTTTTTT

v_call: TRBV10-3
clone_size: few
j_call: TRBJ2-2
d_call: NA
cdr3_aa: CAISEPGQRSGELFF
cdr3_nt: TGTGCCATCAGTGAGCCAGGACAGCGATCCGGGGAGCTGTTTTTT

v_call: TRBV7-7
clone_size: NA
j_call: TRBJ2-1
d_call: TRBD1
cdr3_aa: CASSPFPGQGYEQFF
cdr3_nt: TGTGCCAGCAGCCCATTTCCTGGACAGGGGTATGAGCAGTTCTTC

v_call: TRBV18
clone_size: NA
j_call: TRBJ2-3
d_call: TRBD1
cdr3_aa: CASSPWDSRSTDTQYF
cdr3_nt: TGTGCCAGCTCACCCTGGGACAGCCGGAGCACAGATACGCAGTATTTT

v_call: TRBV25-1
clone_size: NA
j_call: TRBJ1-2
d_call: TRBD1
cdr3_aa: CASSNRGRYGYTF
cdr3_nt: TGTGCCAGCAGCAACAGGGGACGCTATGGCTACACCTTC

v_call: TRBV6-1
clone_size: few
j_call: TRBJ2-3
d_call: NA
cdr3_aa: CASSDRQGPDTQYF
cdr3_nt: TGTGCCAGCAGCGACAGGCAAGGACCAGATACGCAGTATTTT

v_call: TRBV4-1
clone_size: few
j_call: TRBJ2-2
d_call: TRBD2
cdr3_aa: CASSQDLLTALAGTLDGELFF
cdr3_nt: TGCGCCAGCAGCCAAGATCTTCTAACCGCCCTAGCGGGAACTTTAGACGGGGAGCTGTTTTTT

v_call: TRBV4-2
clone_size: NA
j_call: TRBJ2-3
d_call: NA
cdr3_aa: CASSQDVTGGADTQYF
cdr3_nt: TGTGCCAGCAGCCAAGATGTCACGGGGGGCGCAGATACGCAGTATTTT

v_call: TRBV18
clone_size: NA
j_call: TRBJ2-3
d_call: TRBD1
cdr3_aa: CASSPKSTGGTDTQYF
cdr3_nt: TGTGCCAGCTCACCAAAGTCCACAGGGGGCACAGATACGCAGTATTTT

v_call: TRBV12-3/TRBV12-4
clone_size: few
j_call: TRBJ2-3
d_call: TRBD2
cdr3_aa: CASSQRASGRGADTQYF
cdr3_nt: TGTGCCAGCAGTCAACGGGCTAGCGGGAGGGGTGCAGATACGCAGTATTTT

v_call: TRBV5-1
clone_size: few
j_call: TRBJ2-7
d_call: TRBD2
cdr3_aa: CASSLAAGGPHEQYF
cdr3_nt: TGCGCCAGCAGCTTGGCAGCGGGAGGGCCTCACGAGCAGTACTTC

v_call: TRBV11-2
clone_size: few
j_call: TRBJ2-7
d_call: NA
cdr3_aa: CASNPDGNFYEQYF
cdr3_nt: TGTGCCAGCAACCCGGACGGTAACTTCTACGAGCAGTACTTC

v_call: TRBV6-5
clone_size: few
j_call: TRBJ2-3
d_call: NA
cdr3_aa: CASSYSWGESQYF
cdr3_nt: TGTGCCAGCAGTTACTCATGGGGGGAATCGCAGTATTTT

v_call: TRBV7-2
clone_size: NA
j_call: TRBJ2-7
d_call: NA
cdr3_aa: CASSLNRGRRMDEQYF
cdr3_nt: TGTGCCAGCAGCTTAAACCGGGGACGCCGCATGGACGAGCAGTACTTC

v_call: TRBV7-9
clone_size: few
j_call: TRBJ1-2
d_call: NA
cdr3_aa: CASSTPGRQDGYTF
cdr3_nt: TGTGCCAGCAGCACACCAGGGAGACAAGATGGCTACACCTTC

v_call: TRBV7-8
clone_size: NA
j_call: TRBJ2-1
d_call: NA
cdr3_aa: CASSLVGRSGYNEQFF
cdr3_nt: TGTGCCAGCAGCTTAGTTGGCCGATCCGGCTACAATGAGCAGTTCTTC

v_call: TRBV7-2
clone_size: few
j_call: TRBJ2-1
d_call: NA
cdr3_aa: CASSSFSGLSDEQFF
cdr3_nt: TGTGCCAGCAGCTCCTTTTCCGGACTCTCTGATGAGCAGTTCTTC

v_call: TRBV7-9
clone_size: few
j_call: TRBJ2-1
d_call: TRBD2
cdr3_aa: CASSLQREAPYNEQFF
cdr3_nt: TGTGCCAGCAGTCTACAACGGGAGGCCCCTTACAATGAGCAGTTCTTC

v_call: TRBV6-1
clone_size: few
j_call: TRBJ1-6
d_call: NA
cdr3_aa: CASAKGAPYNSPLHF
cdr3_nt: TGTGCCAGCGCAAAGGGAGCCCCCTATAATTCACCCCTCCACTTT

v_call: TRBV10-3
clone_size: few
j_call: TRBJ2-7
d_call: TRBD1
cdr3_aa: CAITRDRGEQYF
cdr3_nt: TGTGCCATCACACGCGACAGGGGTGAGCAGTACTTC

v_call: TRBV3-1
clone_size: NA
j_call: TRBJ2-5
d_call: NA
cdr3_aa: CASTSSFQETQYF
cdr3_nt: TGTGCCAGCACCAGCAGTTTCCAAGAGACCCAGTACTTC

v_call: TRBV2
clone_size: few
j_call: TRBJ2-7
d_call: NA
cdr3_aa: CASSEGASSLGYEQYF
cdr3_nt: TGTGCCAGCAGTGAAGGGGCGTCGAGCCTTGGTTACGAGCAGTACTTC

v_call: TRBV28
clone_size: few
j_call: TRBJ1-2
d_call: TRBD1
cdr3_aa: CASSPGTGQPPSYGYTF
cdr3_nt: TGTGCCAGCAGTCCAGGGACAGGGCAACCCCCCTCTTATGGCTACACCTTC

v_call: TRBV21-1
clone_size: NA
j_call: TRBJ2-1
d_call: NA
cdr3_aa: CASSKERRNEQFF
cdr3_nt: TGTGCCAGCAGCAAAGAGAGGAGGAATGAGCAGTTCTTC

v_call: TRBV5-1
clone_size: NA
j_call: TRBJ2-1
d_call: TRBD2
cdr3_aa: CASSSGGAYNEQFF
cdr3_nt: TGCGCCAGCAGCTCCGGGGGGGCTTACAATGAGCAGTTCTTC

v_call: TRBV5-1
clone_size: few
j_call: TRBJ2-5
d_call: NA
cdr3_aa: CASSLFRGSRQETQYF
cdr3_nt: TGCGCCAGCAGCTTGTTCAGGGGCTCGCGACAAGAGACCCAGTACTTC

v_call: TRBV20-1
clone_size: NA
j_call: TRBJ1-5
d_call: TRBD1
cdr3_aa: CSARDGRGRWGKSNQPQHF
cdr3_nt: TGCAGTGCTAGAGATGGAAGGGGGCGGTGGGGTAAGAGCAATCAGCCCCAGCATTTT

v_call: TRBV5-1
clone_size: few
j_call: TRBJ2-7
d_call: NA
cdr3_aa: CASSLATGLYYEQYF
cdr3_nt: TGCGCCAGCAGCTTGGCCACAGGGCTCTACTACGAGCAGTACTTC

v_call: TRBV10-2
clone_size: NA
j_call: TRBJ2-3
d_call: NA
cdr3_aa: CASSESWRGRRDTQYF
cdr3_nt: TGCGCCAGCAGTGAGTCGTGGCGGGGACGCAGAGATACGCAGTATTTT

v_call: TRBV5-1
clone_size: many
j_call: TRBJ2-1
d_call: TRBD2
cdr3_aa: CASSLTSGRPRSYNEQFF
cdr3_nt: TGCGCCAGCAGCTTAACTAGCGGGAGGCCAAGGTCCTACAATGAGCAGTTCTTC

v_call: TRBV4-2
clone_size: few
j_call: TRBJ2-4
d_call: TRBD1
cdr3_aa: CASSQTSPGQKNIQYF
cdr3_nt: TGTGCCAGCAGCCAAACTTCGCCGGGACAGAAAAACATTCAGTACTTC

v_call: TRBV5-4
clone_size: NA
j_call: TRBJ2-5
d_call: NA
cdr3_aa: CASSHRGGETQYF
cdr3_nt: TGTGCCAGCAGCCACAGGGGAGGAGAGACCCAGTACTTC

v_call: TRBV4-3
clone_size: few
j_call: TRBJ2-1
d_call: NA
cdr3_aa: CASSQDAGSNEQFF
cdr3_nt: TGCGCCAGCAGCCAAGATGCAGGGTCCAATGAGCAGTTCTTC

v_call: TRBV12-3/TRBV12-4
clone_size: many
j_call: TRBJ2-1
d_call: NA
cdr3_aa: CASSLSPGAYNEQFF
cdr3_nt: TGTGCCAGCAGTTTAAGCCCAGGAGCCTACAATGAGCAGTTCTTC

v_call: TRBV7-2
clone_size: NA
j_call: TRBJ1-2
d_call: TRBD1
cdr3_aa: CASSSKGQSRGYTF
cdr3_nt: TGTGCCAGCAGCTCCAAGGGACAGAGCAGGGGCTACACCTTC

v_call: TRBV20-1
clone_size: NA
j_call: TRBJ1-5
d_call: NA
cdr3_aa: CSAYRGGPVDQPQHF
cdr3_nt: TGCAGTGCGTATCGGGGGGGTCCAGTCGATCAGCCCCAGCATTTT

v_call: TRBV29-1
clone_size: few
j_call: TRBJ2-1
d_call: NA
cdr3_aa: CSVAATTVYNEQFF
cdr3_nt: TGCAGCGTTGCAGCTACGACAGTATACAATGAGCAGTTCTTC

v_call: TRBV20-1
clone_size: few
j_call: TRBJ2-2
d_call: NA
cdr3_aa: CSAKARSTGELFF
cdr3_nt: TGCAGTGCTAAAGCCAGGAGCACCGGGGAGCTGTTTTTT

v_call: TRBV4-2
clone_size: NA
j_call: TRBJ2-7
d_call: TRBD1
cdr3_aa: CASSQEMGQGRYEQYF
cdr3_nt: TGTGCCAGCAGCCAAGAAATGGGACAGGGAAGATACGAGCAGTACTTC

v_call: TRBV5-1
clone_size: NA
j_call: TRBJ1-1
d_call: TRBD1
cdr3_aa: CASAARGPNTEAFF
cdr3_nt: TGCGCCAGCGCGGCCAGGGGGCCGAACACTGAAGCTTTCTTT